This entry is about one TCR beta chain. Participants were placed into cohorts based on the clinical history they reported. Clones were read by immunoSEQ multiplex PCR, and TCRdb kept only the in-frame ones, dropping some. The sample shows 150,000 to 200,000 clones, about 88% of them seen only once. The data belong to a study of blood T cell repertoires in COVID-19. Study details: Sample material is recorded as cDNA or gDNA derived from T cells, B-cell-depleted T cells, or PBMCs.

Germline V gene data show CDR1 as SGHTS and CDR2 as YDEGEE. The CDR3 runs 13 residues. V lost 4 bases, J lost 6 bases, and 13 bases lay in between. The sequencing sample was made of PBMCs or T cells enriched from blood (not recorded which). The sequence was collected from a woman between 18 and 30 years old who had recovered from COVID-19. The V call is TRBV5-8, the J call TRBJ1-1; D remains unclear. CDR3 protein: CASSLVAGAEAFF. The CDR3 bases are TGTGCCAGCAGCCTTGTCGCGGGAGCTGAAGCTTTCTTT.